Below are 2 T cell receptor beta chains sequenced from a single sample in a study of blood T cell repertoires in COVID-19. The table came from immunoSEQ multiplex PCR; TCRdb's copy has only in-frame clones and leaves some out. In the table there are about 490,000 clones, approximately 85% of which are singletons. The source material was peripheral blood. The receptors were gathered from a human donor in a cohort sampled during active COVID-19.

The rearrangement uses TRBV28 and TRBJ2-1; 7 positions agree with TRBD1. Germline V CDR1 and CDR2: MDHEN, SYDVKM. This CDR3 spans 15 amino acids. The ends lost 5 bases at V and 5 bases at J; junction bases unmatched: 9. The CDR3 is CASSPRDSHHNEQFF. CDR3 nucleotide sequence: TGTGCCAGCAGTCCCCGGGACAGCCACCACAATGAGCAGTTCTTC.

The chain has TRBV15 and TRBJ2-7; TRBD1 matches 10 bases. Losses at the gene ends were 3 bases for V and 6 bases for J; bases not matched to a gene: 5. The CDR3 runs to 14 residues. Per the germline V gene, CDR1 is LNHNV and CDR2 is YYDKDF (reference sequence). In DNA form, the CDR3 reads TGTGCCACCAGCAGTGGGGACAGGGGTGGCGAGCAGTACTTC. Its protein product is CATSSGDRGGEQYF.